These 29 T cell receptor beta chains were sequenced from one sample in a study of cytomegalovirus exposure and HLA in healthy donors. It was with 60 Vbeta and 13 Jbeta primers that the PCR ran. The method was immunoSEQ multiplex PCR; TCRdb's version includes in-frame clones alone and lacks a portion of them. The table has 75,000 to 100,000 clones, under 85% seen once. Source material: PBMCs. The origin of the receptors is a man younger than 35 in good health and CMV-seropositive.

The chain links TRBV20-1 to TRBJ2-7; possible D gene TRBD2, 5 bases. Germline CDR1 is DFQATT and CDR2 is SNEGSKA (reference sequence). With 5 bases removed from V and 2 bases from J, the gap between germline ends came to 7 bases. This CDR3 has 11 residues. The CDR3 loop reads CSAAGTYEQYF. The DNA for the CDR3 is TGCAGTGCTGCGGGTACCTACGAGCAGTACTTC.

This clone was observed once. The rearrangement links TRBV4-2 to TRBJ2-1; TRBD2 might be the D (6 bases). The CDR3 runs 17 residues. Germline V gene data show CDR1 as LGHNA and CDR2 as YNFKEQ. Between the trimmed V and J ends, which lost 1 base and 4 bases, there was a span of 17 bases. The CDR3 loop is CASSQVSVAGSYNEQFF. The CDR3 DNA reads as TGTGCCAGCAGCCAAGTGTCCGTGGCGGGGTCGTACAATGAGCAGTTCTTC.

This chain links TRBV2 with TRBJ2-5, with 7 bases that match TRBD1. CDR1 and CDR2 from the germline V gene are SNHLY and FYNNEI. V trimming: 7 bases; J trimming: 5 bases; junction bases outside the gene matches: 7. The CDR3 loop spans 13 amino acids. The CDR3 region is CASTRLGGETQYF. CDR3 DNA: TGTGCCAGCACTAGGCTAGGGGGCGAGACCCAGTACTTC. Based on the CDR3 plus reference TRBV2 and TRBJ2-5, the full variable domain is EPEVTQTPSHQVTQMGQEVILRCVPISNHLYFYWYRQILGQKVEFLVSFYNNEISEKSEIFDDQFSVERPDGSNFTLKIRSTKLEDSAMYFCASTRLGGETQYFGPGTRLLVL.

This rearrangement joins TRBV15 to TRBJ1-6, with D tentatively TRBD1 (6 bases). With 0 bases removed from V and 5 bases from J, the gap between germline ends came to 17 bases. The length of the CDR3 is 18 residues. Germline lookup yields CDR1 LNHNV and CDR2 YYDKDF (reference sequence). Written as DNA, the CDR3 is TGTGCCACCAGCAGAGATATGGGGGCCCCAGGAGATAATTCACCCCTCCACTTT. Its translation is CATSRDMGAPGDNSPLHF.

The rearrangement links TRBV5-1 to TRBJ2-3, with TRBD2 identical over 14 bases. V lost 4 bases, J lost 1 base, and 2 bases stayed unmatched. This CDR3 is 16 amino acids long. Germline V gene sequence: CDR1 SGHRS, CDR2 YFSETQ. The CDR3 here is CASSLGLAGGTDTQYF. CDR3 nucleotide sequence: TGCGCCAGCAGCCTGGGACTAGCGGGGGGCACAGATACGCAGTATTTT.

V and J are TRBV13 and TRBJ2-7; 7 bases are a match to TRBD1. CDR1 PRHDT and CDR2 FYEKMQ come from the germline V gene (reference sequence). The CDR3 covers 14 residues. V was clipped by 4 bases and J by 5 bases; unmatched bases: 8. For the CDR3, the DNA is TGTGCCAGCAGCTACCGACAGGGCCTAGACGAGCAGTACTTC. Encoded protein: CASSYRQGLDEQYF.

A single count supports this clone. The genes are TRBV13 and TRBJ2-7; D call uncertain. The V and J ends lost 5 bases and 2 bases respectively, with 13 bases between them. The CDR3 length is 14 residues. Germline V lookup: CDR1 PRHDT, CDR2 FYEKMQ (reference sequence). In nucleotides, the CDR3 is TGTGCCAGCAGCGAGTCAACCCCTCCCTACGAGCAGTACTTC. Protein product: CASSESTPPYEQYF. Based on the CDR3 plus reference TRBV13 and TRBJ2-7, the full variable domain is AAGVIQSPRHLIKEKRETATLKCYPIPRHDTVYWYQQGPGQDPQFLISFYEKMQSDKGSIPDRFSAQQFSDYHSELNMSSLELGDSALYFCASSESTPPYEQYFGPGTRLTVT.

J is TRBJ1-2 and V is TRBV1; the table's D call TRBD1 went unverified against the DNA. TRBV1 is deemed a pseudogene. This CDR3 is built from 15 residues. CDR3 coding DNA: TGCACCAGCAGCCCCTCTTCCGGACAGGGGAGGATCTACACCTTC. This translates into CTSSPSSGQGRIYTF.

V usage is TRBV6-6 and J usage is TRBJ2-1; unclear D gene. Germline values: CDR1 MNHNY, CDR2 SVGAGI (reference sequence). Trimming removed 5 bases from V and 0 bases from J, with 8 bases in between. The CDR3 is made up of 14 amino acids. This CDR3 is CASSPASSYNEQFF. CDR3 in DNA: TGTGCCAGCAGTCCCGCCAGCTCCTACAATGAGCAGTTCTTC.

The J gene is TRBJ1-4, the V gene TRBV15; TRBD1 might be the D (6 bases). The V gene's germline CDR1 is LNHNV and CDR2 YYDKDF (reference sequence). The CDR3 covers 14 residues. V was clipped by 5 bases and J by 6 bases, with 13 bases between them. The chain's CDR3 is CATSLQGWDEKLFF. CDR3 in DNA: TGTGCCACCAGCTTACAGGGATGGGATGAAAAACTGTTTTTT.

The chain is built from TRBV6-6 and TRBJ1-5; D remains ambiguous. In germline, CDR1 is MNHNY, CDR2 SVGAGI (reference sequence). V shed 2 bases and J shed 0 bases, with 8 bases lying between them. The CDR3 runs 15 residues. The CDR3 loop reads CASSYVRNSNQPQHF. The DNA of the CDR3 is TGTGCCAGCAGTTACGTCAGGAATAGCAATCAGCCCCAGCATTTT.

This clone was counted only a few times. The V call is TRBV4-1, the J call TRBJ2-7; weak D call: TRBD2 (5 bases). The CDR3 has 16 residues. CDR1 MGHRA and CDR2 YSYEKL come from the germline V gene. Trimming pared 4 bases from V and 7 bases from J, leaving 23 bases between. CDR3 bases: TGCGCCAGCAGCCCGCAAGTTAGCGCCCGGGAAGGGGAGCAGTACTTC. Translation: CASSPQVSAREGEQYF.

The CDR3 bases are TGTGCCTGGAAAACCGGGGTGGGGGAGACCCAGTACTTC. This sequence encodes CAWKTGVGETQYF. The V and J genes are TRBV30 and TRBJ2-5; perhaps TRBD2 as D (5 bases). V was cut by 4 bases and J by 5 bases, with 14 bases left in between. Germline CDR1 and CDR2: GTSNPN and SVGIG (reference sequence). The CDR3 has 13 residues. The whole variable domain, remainder taken from reference TRBV30 and TRBJ2-5, is SQTIHQWPATLVQPVGSPLSLECTVEGTSNPNLYWYRQAAGRGLQLLFYSVGIGQISSEVPQNLSASRPQDRQFILSSKKLLLSDSGFYLCAWKTGVGETQYFGPGTRLLVL.

The chain employs TRBV7-9 and TRBJ2-7; 14 nucleotides align to TRBD2. The germline gives CDR1 SEHNR, CDR2 FQNEAQ (reference sequence). Trimming removed 5 bases from V and 5 bases from J; junction bases left unmatched: 8. This CDR3 is built from 16 residues. CDR3 nucleotides: TGTGCCAGCAGCCCCAGACTAGCGGGGGGGCCCCACGAGCAGTACTTC. Encoded protein: CASSPRLAGGPHEQYF.

There are a few counts of this clone. This sequence joins TRBV19 and TRBJ2-3, with TRBD1 identical over 7 bases. The CDR3 is 14 amino acids. Germline assignment: CDR1 LNHDA and CDR2 SQIVND (reference sequence). V was clipped by 5 bases and J by 3 bases; unmatched bases: 5. CDR3 DNA sequence: TGTGCCAGTAGTTCCCCGACAGGGACAGATACGCAGTATTTT. This codes for CASSSPTGTDTQYF.

The V and J genes are TRBV11-2 and TRBJ1-5; possible D gene TRBD1, 6 bases. There are 16 residues in the CDR3. Germline-derived CDR1 and CDR2 are SGHAT and FQNNGV. V was pared by 4 bases and J by 4 bases, with 17 bases between. The CDR3 DNA sequence: TGTGCCAGCAGCTCTGGAACCGGGACAAAAAATCAGCCCCAGCATTTT. Protein sequence: CASSSGTGTKNQPQHF. The variable domain in full, with the rest retrieved from reference TRBV11-2 and TRBJ1-5, is EAGVAQSPRYKIIEKRQSVAFWCNPISGHATLYWYQQILGQGPKLLIQFQNNGVVDDSQLPKDRFSAERLKGVDSTLKIQPAKLEDSAVYLCASSSGTGTKNQPQHFGDGTRLSIL.

There are a few counts of this clone. The V and J genes are TRBV5-8 and TRBJ1-1; D is possibly TRBD1 (6 bases). Germline CDR1 is SGHTS and CDR2 is YDEGEE. Deletions cut 2 bases from V and 11 bases from J, with 16 bases between. The CDR3 consists of 13 residues. The CDR3: CASSFFAGTGAFF. The CDR3 coding sequence is TGTGCCAGCAGCTTCTTCGCTGGTACAGGGGCTTTCTTT. The complete variable domain, with remaining parts taken from reference TRBV5-8 and TRBJ1-1, reads EAGVTQSPTHLIKTRGQQATLRCSPISGHTSVYWYQQALGLGLQFLLWYDEGEERNRGNFPPRFSGRQFPNYSSELNVNALELEDSALYLCASSFFAGTGAFFGQGTRLTVV.

CDR3 sequence reads: CASSLGPQSNYGYTF. The CDR3 DNA reads as TGTGCCAGCAGCTTAGGTCCACAGTCTAACTATGGCTACACCTTC. The chain couples TRBV7-9 to TRBJ1-2; the D is unclear. The CDR3 has 15 amino acids. The V gene's germline CDR1 is SEHNR and CDR2 FQNEAQ (reference sequence). Trimming left V 1 base short and J 0 bases short, with 9 bases between.

This sequence joins TRBV5-1 and TRBJ1-2; D perhaps matches TRBD1 (5 bases). This CDR3 region has 13 residues. Per germline, CDR1 SGHRS and CDR2 YFSETQ. V lost 4 bases to trimming and J lost 6 bases, with 13 bases between them. CDR3 DNA: TGCGCCAGCAGCCCAAGACCAGGGAATGGCTACACCTTC. It codes for CASSPRPGNGYTF.

V gene TRBV7-8 combines with J gene TRBJ1-2; D is possibly TRBD1 (6 bases). The ends were cut back, 4 bases at V and 8 bases at J, with 17 bases in the middle. The CDR3 sequence is 14 residues long. Germline loops: CDR1 SGHVS, CDR2 FQNEAQ. CDR3 DNA: TGTGCCAGCAGCTCCGACGCGGGGGCTGGAGGCTACACCTTC. It encodes CASSSDAGAGGYTF.

V and J are TRBV27 and TRBJ2-6, with D tentatively TRBD2 (7 bases). The germline CDR1 and CDR2 sequences are MNHEY and SMNVEV (reference sequence). V was cut by 8 bases and J by 2 bases, with 16 bases left in between. This CDR3 contains 16 residues. CDR3 nucleotide sequence: TGTGCCAGCGGCACTTCGGGGGGCGCTGGGGCCAACGTCCTGACTTTC. The encoded protein is CASGTSGGAGANVLTF.

The chain couples TRBV9 to TRBJ2-7, with D possibly TRBD1 on 6 matching bases. Germline lookup yields CDR1 SGDLS and CDR2 YYNGEE. CDR3 length: 14 amino acids. Trimming left V 4 bases short and J 2 bases short, with 13 bases between. CDR3 residues: CASSPQGTPYEQYF. For the CDR3, the DNA is TGTGCCAGCAGCCCCCAGGGGACCCCCTACGAGCAGTACTTC.

The chain has TRBV19 and TRBJ2-5, with 9 bases lining up with TRBD2. The V gene's germline CDR1 is LNHDA and CDR2 SQIVND (reference sequence). V was pared by 2 bases and J by 0 bases, with 1 base of the junction left unmatched. The CDR3 has 15 residues. CDR3 DNA: TGTGCCAGTAGTATACAGCGGGGGGACCAAGAGACCCAGTACTTC. Translation gives CASSIQRGDQETQYF.

The rearrangement links TRBV7-9 to TRBJ1-1; 7 nucleotides match TRBD1. V shed 5 bases, J shed 6 bases, and the junction held 6 bases outside the gene matches. This CDR3 is 13 amino acids long. The germline gives CDR1 SEHNR, CDR2 FQNEAQ (reference sequence). The CDR3 DNA reads as TGTGCCAGCAGCCCAATCCAGGGGGCTGAAGCTTTCTTT. The encoded protein is CASSPIQGAEAFF.

The V call is TRBV5-1, the J call TRBJ2-2; a weak D match, TRBD1 (6 bases). The germline gives CDR1 SGHRS, CDR2 YFSETQ. The V and J ends lost 4 bases and 0 bases respectively, with 10 bases between them. The CDR3 runs 15 residues. Here the CDR3 DNA reads TGCGCCAGCAGCCAAAGGACAGCGAACACCGGGGAGCTGTTTTTT. It encodes CASSQRTANTGELFF.

The gene calls are TRBV11-1 and TRBJ1-2; no clear D gene. The germline V gene has CDR1 SGHAT and CDR2 FQDESV (reference sequence). V was pared by 0 bases and J by 5 bases, with 7 bases between. This CDR3 has 13 residues. CDR3 protein: CASSLAPGYGYTF. The CDR3 bases are TGTGCCAGCAGCTTAGCGCCCGGGTATGGCTACACCTTC.

The gene calls are TRBV4-1 and TRBJ2-1; 8 positions agree with TRBD2. Unmatched junction bases numbered 13, after V lost 0 bases and J lost 6 bases. Germline CDR1 MGHRA, CDR2 YSYEKL. This CDR3 has 18 amino acids. The CDR3 loop is CASSQDGPGGRPGNEQFF. Written as DNA, the CDR3 is TGCGCCAGCAGCCAAGACGGGCCGGGGGGGCGACCGGGCAATGAGCAGTTCTTC.

This clone occurred once. Other DNA sequences from this sample encode an identical CDR3 as well. This chain links TRBV5-1 with TRBJ1-5, with TRBD1 matching over 8 bases. The ends lost 5 bases at V and 4 bases at J; junction bases unmatched: 20. This CDR3 comprises 19 residues. The V gene's germline CDR1 is SGHRS and CDR2 YFSETQ. The CDR3 DNA is TGCGCCAGCAGGCTGCCTCCGGACAGGGAAATTCGTGGAAATCAGCCCCAGCATTTT. It codes for CASRLPPDREIRGNQPQHF.

The chain couples TRBV21-1 to TRBJ1-1. TRBV21-1 is given as a pseudogene. The CDR3 is 14 amino acids. The CDR3 sequence: CASSKVGGVTEAFF. The CDR3 nucleotides read TGTGCCAGCAGCAAAGTAGGCGGGGTAACTGAAGCTTTCTTT.